These T cell receptor beta chains were read from a single sample in a study of T-cell reconstitution after alpha-beta-depleted transplantation in children. TCRdb processed the PCR reads anew with MiXCR; each CDR3 protein has one entry. The sample includes some 120,000 distinct CDR3 sequences, approximately 10% seen only once; the top ten take under 35%. The sequencing here drew on PBMCs, taken before TCRalphabeta/CD19-depleted stem cell transplant. Receptor source: a boy between 2 and 15 years old with acute lymphoblastic leukemia, due to receive a stem cell transplant. The CDR3 runs from the conserved cysteine through the conserved F or W. The D gene is left open where the match is weak. The size entry is marked missing in some rows and otherwise reads once, few, many or a size class.

clone_size | j_call | d_call | v_call | cdr3_aa | cdr3_nt
NA | TRBJ2-5 | NA | TRBV5-1 | CASSWEQPETQYF | TGCGCCAGCAGTTGGGAACAACCCGAGACCCAGTACTTC
NA | TRBJ2-1 | TRBD2 | TRBV5-1 | CASSLEGLAGGGNEQFF | TGCGCCAGCAGCTTGGAGGGACTAGCGGGGGGTGGGAATGAGCAGTTCTTC
many | TRBJ2-6 | NA | TRBV7-2 | CASSLAGANVLTF | TGTGCCAGCAGCTTAGCTGGGGCCAACGTCCTGACTTTC
once | TRBJ2-1 | TRBD2 | TRBV28 | CATDRLAGVYNEQFF | TGTGCCACCGATAGACTAGCGGGAGTGTACAATGAGCAGTTCTTC
few | TRBJ2-1 | NA | TRBV20-1 | CSARDLSLGARGRNEQFF | TGCAGTGCTAGAGATCTATCGCTTGGGGCGCGGGGTAGAAATGAGCAGTTCTTC
many | TRBJ2-1 | NA | TRBV6-6 | CASKGGRGNEQFF | TGTGCCAGCAAAGGGGGGAGAGGCAATGAGCAGTTCTTC
NA | TRBJ2-4 | TRBD1 | TRBV20-1 | CSATSRAGGIAKNIQYF | TGCAGTGCTACCTCAAGGGCAGGGGGCATAGCCAAAAACATTCAGTACTTC
many | TRBJ2-2 | NA | TRBV5-1 | CASSPGWGLTNTGELFF | TGCGCCAGCAGCCCCGGATGGGGATTGACGAACACCGGGGAGCTGTTTTTT
few | TRBJ2-2 | TRBD2 | TRBV7-8 | CASSPLRGGWSTGELFF | TGTGCCAGCAGCCCTCTTAGGGGAGGGTGGAGCACCGGGGAGCTGTTTTTT
few | TRBJ1-5 | NA | TRBV21-1 | CASSKEKEGGNQPQHF | TGTGCCAGCAGCAAAGAGAAGGAAGGGGGCAATCAGCCCCAGCATTTT
many | TRBJ1-3 | NA | TRBV5-1 | CASSLQASSADTIYF | TGCGCCAGCAGCTTACAGGCCTCCTCGGCGGACACCATATATTTT
many | TRBJ2-7 | TRBD1 | TRBV24-1 | CATAPRGGESYEQYF | TGTGCCACGGCGCCGCGAGGGGGCGAATCCTACGAGCAGTACTTC
NA | TRBJ2-1 | NA | TRBV27 | CASTYPGLRGQFF | TGTGCCAGCACCTACCCAGGCCTTAGGGGGCAGTTCTTC
many | TRBJ2-2 | NA | TRBV27 | CASRGDGGTNTGELFF | TGTGCCAGCAGGGGAGACGGCGGAACAAACACCGGGGAGCTGTTTTTT
few | TRBJ1-4 | NA | TRBV28 | CASNEGGRNEKLFF | TGTGCCAGCAACGAGGGAGGCCGTAATGAAAAACTGTTTTTT
few | TRBJ2-1 | NA | TRBV19 | CASSISRAGGSSNEQFF | TGTGCCAGTAGTATCTCCAGGGCCGGCGGGTCCAGCAATGAGCAGTTCTTC
NA | TRBJ2-7 | NA | TRBV20-1 | CSAGRVTAPKNEQYF | TGCAGTGCTGGCCGAGTGACAGCTCCTAAGAACGAGCAGTACTTC
few | TRBJ2-7 | TRBD2 | TRBV30 | CAWSVTGGPGEQYF | TGTGCCTGGAGTGTGACGGGAGGGCCTGGCGAGCAGTACTTC
few | TRBJ2-1 | NA | TRBV7-9 | CASSPDSGEPYNEQFF | TGTGCCAGCAGCCCAGACTCAGGGGAGCCCTACAATGAGCAGTTCTTC
many | TRBJ2-3 | TRBD1 | TRBV10-1 | CASSPGQGGMSTDTQYF | TGCGCCAGCAGTCCGGGACAGGGAGGGATGTCCACAGATACGCAGTATTTT
NA | TRBJ2-7 | TRBD2 | TRBV20-1 | CSAELAASSYEQYF | TGCAGTGCGGAACTAGCGGCGAGCTCCTACGAGCAGTACTTC
many | TRBJ1-1 | NA | TRBV29-1 | CSVEIGLNTEAFF | TGCAGCGTTGAAATAGGGCTGAACACTGAAGCTTTCTTT
few | TRBJ1-4 | NA | TRBV20-1 | CSVFSRRPYSTNEKLFF | TGCAGTGTTTTTAGCCGACGGCCCTACTCAACTAATGAAAAACTGTTTTTT
many | TRBJ1-1 | NA | TRBV27 | CASSRYGQFDTEAFF | TGTGCCAGCAGTCGGTACGGCCAATTTGACACTGAAGCTTTCTTT
few | TRBJ2-1 | TRBD2 | TRBV27 | CASTRDGLAGNEQFF | TGTGCCAGCACCCGCGATGGACTAGCAGGGAATGAGCAGTTCTTC
many | TRBJ2-7 | NA | TRBV12-3/TRBV12-4 | CASSLRLVSSYEQYF | TGTGCCAGCAGTTTAAGGCTAGTAAGTTCCTACGAGCAGTACTTC
NA | TRBJ1-2 | TRBD1 | TRBV7-8 | CASSPRQGLANYGYTF | TGTGCCAGCAGCCCTCGACAGGGTTTGGCTAACTATGGCTACACCTTC
many | TRBJ2-7 | NA | TRBV7-2 | CASSLFGSGAQYEQYF | TGTGCCAGCAGCTTATTCGGGTCGGGGGCGCAGTACGAGCAGTACTTC
NA | TRBJ2-7 | TRBD2 | TRBV5-8 | CASSLTELAGGSYEQYF | TGTGCCAGCAGCTTGACAGAACTAGCGGGAGGTAGCTACGAGCAGTACTTC
many | TRBJ2-3 | TRBD2 | TRBV20-1 | CSAYRTSGSVADTQYF | TGCAGTGCTTACCGGACTAGCGGGAGTGTGGCAGATACGCAGTATTTT
NA | TRBJ2-1 | TRBD1 | TRBV5-1 | CASSFNRGQYNEQFF | TGCGCCAGCAGCTTTAACAGGGGGCAGTACAATGAGCAGTTCTTC
NA | TRBJ1-4 | NA | TRBV5-1 | CASSTGRENEKLFF | TGCGCCAGCAGCACCGGACGGGAAAATGAAAAACTGTTTTTT
NA | TRBJ2-2 | NA | TRBV19 | CASSIVAGPGELFF | TGTGCCAGTAGTATAGTCGCAGGGCCCGGGGAGCTGTTTTTT
few | TRBJ2-4 | TRBD2 | TRBV20-1 | CSARGLAAKNIQYF | TGCAGTGCCAGGGGACTAGCGGCCAAAAACATTCAGTACTTC
NA | TRBJ2-3 | NA | TRBV5-1 | CASSLGSSQDTQYF | TGCGCCAGCAGCTTGGGATCTTCCCAAGATACGCAGTATTTT
few | TRBJ2-4 | NA | TRBV30 | CAWDGRGVVGGKNIQYF | TGTGCCTGGGATGGGAGGGGGGTAGTAGGGGGAAAAAACATTCAGTACTTC
NA | TRBJ2-1 | NA | TRBV28 | CASSFQELNNEQFF | TGTGCCAGCAGTTTTCAGGAATTAAACAATGAGCAGTTCTTC
NA | TRBJ1-1 | TRBD1 | TRBV4-1 | CASSSIGQGPNTEAFF | TGCGCCAGCAGCTCCATCGGACAGGGGCCGAACACTGAAGCTTTCTTT
NA | TRBJ1-2 | TRBD1 | TRBV18 | CASSLLGQGSVDGYTF | TGTGCCAGCTCACTACTGGGACAGGGCTCTGTTGATGGCTACACCTTC
NA | TRBJ2-7 | TRBD2 | TRBV28 | CASSSPGEREVRYEQYF | TGTGCCAGCAGTTCCCCCGGGGAGCGGGAGGTTAGGTACGAGCAGTACTTC
many | TRBJ2-7 | TRBD2 | TRBV20-1 | CSAPVVAGGVYEQYF | TGCAGTGCCCCCGTGGTAGCGGGAGGTGTATACGAGCAGTACTTC
many | TRBJ2-1 | NA | TRBV10-3 | CAISTGLTYNEQFF | TGTGCCATCAGTACAGGGTTAACCTACAATGAGCAGTTCTTC
few | TRBJ2-1 | TRBD2 | TRBV7-9 | CASSLSGRAESYNEQFF | TGTGCCAGCAGCCTTAGCGGGAGGGCCGAATCCTACAATGAGCAGTTCTTC
many | TRBJ2-5 | NA | TRBV6-5 | CASSYLGSGRETQYF | TGTGCCAGCAGTTACCTCGGTTCGGGGCGGGAGACCCAGTACTTC
many | TRBJ2-1 | NA | TRBV20-1 | CSARAGGDNEQFF | TGCAGTGCCAGGGCGGGCGGTGACAATGAGCAGTTCTTC
few | TRBJ2-3 | NA | TRBV15 | CATSRDGLHTQYF | TGTGCCACCAGCAGAGATGGGCTACATACGCAGTATTTT
many | TRBJ2-7 | TRBD2 | TRBV28 | CASSSTSGSVNEQYF | TGTGCCAGCAGTTCCACTAGCGGGAGTGTCAACGAGCAGTACTTC
many | TRBJ2-2 | NA | TRBV5-1 | CASSFQRSTGELFF | TGCGCCAGCAGCTTTCAGAGGAGCACCGGGGAGCTGTTTTTT
few | TRBJ2-2 | TRBD2 | TRBV7-6 | CASSLGLAGGTGELFF | TGTGCCAGCAGCTTAGGGCTAGCGGGAGGTACCGGGGAGCTGTTTTTT
many | TRBJ2-1 | NA | TRBV5-1 | CASSLRQRSNEQFF | TGCGCCAGCAGCCTGCGACAGCGGTCCAATGAGCAGTTCTTC
few | TRBJ2-2 | TRBD1 | TRBV11-2 | CASSRRTGGRTGELFF | TGTGCCAGCAGCCGCAGGACAGGGGGCCGCACCGGGGAGCTGTTTTTT
many | TRBJ2-5 | NA | TRBV20-1 | CSGSPGPFGRETQYF | TGCAGTGGATCACCGGGCCCATTCGGGAGAGAGACCCAGTACTTC
NA | TRBJ2-3 | NA | TRBV7-2 | CASSKRQFTDTQYF | TGTGCCAGCAGCAAAAGACAGTTCACAGATACGCAGTATTTT
few | TRBJ2-6 | NA | TRBV5-5 | CASSLAGKFSGANVLTF | TGTGCCAGCAGCTTGGCCGGGAAATTCTCTGGGGCCAACGTCCTGACTTTC
NA | TRBJ1-2 | TRBD1 | TRBV15 | CATSRTGVGGYTF | TGTGCCACCAGCAGGACAGGGGTCGGAGGCTACACCTTC
NA | TRBJ2-3 | NA | TRBV7-2 | CASSPRGTHTDTQYF | TGTGCCAGCAGCCCTCGGGGGACCCACACAGATACGCAGTATTTT
few | TRBJ2-7 | NA | TRBV5-1 | CASSSRQGDSWRGRGAFYEQYF | TGCGCCAGCAGCTCCAGGCAGGGAGACAGTTGGCGCGGGCGTGGGGCTTTCTACGAGCAGTACTTC
few | TRBJ1-4 | NA | TRBV18 | CASSDAPGEKLFF | TGTGCCAGCTCCGACGCCCCAGGAGAAAAACTGTTTTTT
few | TRBJ2-1 | TRBD2 | TRBV5-1 | CASSLFASGAFTHNEQFF | TGCGCCAGCAGCTTGTTCGCTAGCGGTGCCTTCACTCACAATGAGCAGTTCTTC
few | TRBJ2-2 | TRBD2 | TRBV10-3 | CAIRPWGSGRSPGELFF | TGTGCCATCAGACCGTGGGGTAGCGGGAGGTCCCCCGGGGAGCTGTTTTTT